This entry is about one TCR beta chain. Its specificity is unknown. The data originate from a study of OX40 agonist ivuxolimab in advanced cancers. Findings and caveats of the study: CD8+ T cells averaged more expanded clones than CD4+.

Sequencing was performed with immunoSEQ multiplex PCR; in TCRdb, only in-frame clones are kept and a portion is missing. The sample consists of 80,000 to 100,000 clones, 85% to 90% of them appearing once. Autoimmune disease history or systemic immunosuppression excluded patients. The sampling schedule covered blood at baseline, cycle 4 day 1, and cycle 7 day 1. Trimming took 4 bases from V and 2 from J, leaving 12 bases between them. Looked up from germline, CDR1 is KGHSY and CDR2 is FQNENV. The length of the CDR3 is 14 residues. The chain carries TRBV16 and TRBJ2-7; D not certain. This TCR was recovered from an adult with an advanced solid tumor such as melanoma, head and neck, liver or kidney cancer. Sequencing was performed on CD4+ or CD8+ T cells sorted from blood, taken in a trial of the OX40 agonist ivuxolimab. The CDR3 DNA reads as TGTGCCAGCAGCCGTCCTAACCCTCCCTACGAGCAGTACTTC. It is translated as CASSRPNPPYEQYF.